These T cell receptor beta chains were read from a single sample in a study of shared clonotypes between healthy human individuals. Clones were sequenced by immunoSEQ multiplex PCR, and TCRdb holds only the in-frame ones, with some missing. The table records about 490,000 clones, about 72% of them present only once. The source material was PBMCs. The receptors stem from a middle-aged woman in good health. Some clones in this sample may be carry-over from other donors' samples. The CDR3 runs from the conserved cysteine through the conserved F or W. A D gene is named only where the DNA matches it firmly. Clone size appears in some rows only: once, few, many, or a class for an expanded clone.

J | D | V | size | CDR3 | DNA
TRBJ2-2 | TRBD2 | TRBV4-3 | NA | CASSPLGGGGNTGELFF | TGCGCCAGCAGCCCCCTGGGCGGGGGAGGGAACACCGGGGAGCTGTTTTTT
TRBJ2-2 | TRBD2 | TRBV5-4 | NA | CASRSGLAGAGELFF | TGTGCCAGCAGGTCGGGACTAGCGGGAGCCGGGGAGCTGTTTTTT
TRBJ2-2 | TRBD1 | TRBV2 | few | CASRDRLTVGELFF | TGTGCCAGCAGGGACAGGTTGACGGTCGGGGAGCTGTTTTTT
TRBJ1-6 | NA | TRBV5-1 | NA | CASQTAGANSPLHF | TGCGCCAGCCAGACGGCAGGGGCGAATTCACCCCTCCACTTT
TRBJ2-7 | TRBD2 | TRBV7-2 | few | CASSLDRGGRLQYF | TGTGCCAGCAGCTTAGATCGGGGCGGGAGGCTGCAGTACTTC
TRBJ2-1 | NA | TRBV19 | NA | CASSISAQYNEQFF | TGTGCCAGTAGTATCTCCGCACAATACAATGAGCAGTTCTTC
TRBJ2-7 | NA | TRBV5-1 | NA | CASSLGSAGNYEQYF | TGCGCCAGCAGCTTGGGTTCCGCGGGAAACTACGAGCAGTACTTC
TRBJ2-5 | TRBD2 | TRBV5-1 | NA | CASSDTSGSQETQYF | TGCGCCAGCAGCGACACAAGCGGGAGCCAAGAGACCCAGTACTTC
TRBJ2-1 | TRBD2 | TRBV30 | NA | CAWAPGTSGGNEQFF | TGTGCCTGGGCGCCAGGGACGTCGGGGGGCAATGAGCAGTTCTTC
TRBJ1-3 | NA | TRBV19 | NA | CASLGSWSGNTIYF | TGTGCCAGTTTAGGTTCATGGTCCGGAAACACCATATATTTT
TRBJ2-5 | NA | TRBV4-3 | NA | CASSQDSGETQYF | TGCGCCAGCAGCCAAGATAGTGGAGAGACCCAGTACTTC
TRBJ1-1 | NA | TRBV18 | NA | CASSEGITEAFF | TGTGCCAGCTCCGAGGGTATCACTGAAGCTTTCTTT
TRBJ1-1 | NA | TRBV30 | few | CAWSDTEFAEAFF | TGTGCCTGGAGCGATACTGAATTCGCTGAAGCTTTCTTT
TRBJ1-5 | NA | TRBV19 | NA | CASSSQGIQPQHF | TGTGCCAGTAGTAGTCAGGGTATACAGCCCCAGCATTTT
TRBJ2-7 | TRBD1 | TRBV2 | NA | CASSGTGTPYEQYF | TGTGCCAGCAGTGGGACAGGGACTCCCTACGAGCAGTACTTC
TRBJ2-1 | NA | TRBV30 | NA | CAWSVLRDGFSYNEQFF | TGTGCCTGGAGTGTACTGAGGGACGGTTTCTCCTACAATGAGCAGTTCTTC
TRBJ2-2 | TRBD2 | TRBV7-9 | NA | CASSLARLAGGPNTGELFF | TGTGCCAGCAGCTTAGCTCGGCTAGCGGGAGGACCCAACACCGGGGAGCTGTTTTTT
TRBJ2-3 | TRBD2 | TRBV7-6 | NA | CASSLVPAGTRTDTQYF | TGTGCCAGCAGCTTAGTTCCAGCGGGAACGAGGACAGATACGCAGTATTTT
TRBJ1-5 | TRBD1 | TRBV29-1 | NA | CSVSGQASNQPQHF | TGCAGCGTTTCGGGACAGGCCAGCAATCAGCCCCAGCATTTT
TRBJ1-1 | NA | TRBV6-5 | NA | CASSYSGIEAFF | TGTGCCAGCAGTTACAGCGGGATCGAAGCTTTCTTT
TRBJ1-2 | NA | TRBV5-6 | NA | CASSAVRTASYGYTF | TGTGCCAGCAGCGCGGTACGGACAGCCAGTTATGGCTACACCTTC
TRBJ2-7 | NA | TRBV5-4 | NA | CASSVDSLYEQYF | TGTGCCAGCAGCGTGGACTCTCTCTACGAGCAGTACTTC
TRBJ2-2 | NA | TRBV7-2 | NA | CASSSRGGWNTGELFF | TGTGCCAGCAGCTCCCGTGGGGGTTGGAACACCGGGGAGCTGTTTTTT
TRBJ2-5 | TRBD2 | TRBV27 | NA | CASSLGTSGKETQYF | TGTGCCAGCAGTCTAGGGACTAGCGGGAAAGAGACCCAGTACTTC
TRBJ2-3 | NA | TRBV2 | NA | CASADRTSTDTQYF | TGTGCCAGCGCCGACAGAACTAGCACAGATACGCAGTATTTT
TRBJ2-5 | TRBD1 | TRBV10-3 | NA | CAISESTGGETQYF | TGTGCCATCAGTGAGAGTACAGGGGGAGAGACCCAGTACTTC
TRBJ2-1 | TRBD2 | TRBV15 | few | CATSRRLGLANNEQFF | TGTGCCACCAGCAGAAGACTGGGACTAGCGAACAATGAGCAGTTCTTC
TRBJ1-1 | NA | TRBV6-4 | NA | CASSAESGVTEAFF | TGTGCCAGCAGTGCCGAATCGGGGGTCACTGAAGCTTTCTTT
TRBJ1-2 | NA | TRBV20-1 | NA | CSAFGGGHTF | TGCAGTGCTTTTGGGGGGGGTCACACCTTC
TRBJ2-1 | TRBD2 | TRBV27 | NA | CATLPSGMYNEQFF | TGTGCCACCTTACCTAGCGGGATGTACAATGAGCAGTTCTTC
TRBJ2-4 | TRBD1 | TRBV9 | NA | CASSNRNRGNIQYF | TGTGCCAGCAGCAATAGGAACAGGGGGAACATTCAGTACTTC
TRBJ1-1 | NA | TRBV5-1 | NA | CASSDTQNTEAFF | TGCGCCAGCAGTGACACTCAGAACACTGAAGCTTTCTTT
TRBJ2-7 | NA | TRBV5-8 | NA | CASSLTGSYEQYF | TGTGCCAGCAGCTTAACAGGGTCCTACGAGCAGTACTTC
TRBJ2-7 | NA | TRBV5-1 | few | CASSLAAREFAHEQYF | TGCGCCAGCAGCTTGGCGGCGCGGGAATTTGCCCACGAGCAGTACTTC
TRBJ2-7 | TRBD1 | TRBV20-1 | NA | CSGQGPYEQYF | TGCAGTGGACAGGGGCCCTACGAGCAGTACTTC
TRBJ2-7 | NA | TRBV5-6 | NA | CASSLFRGGEQYF | TGTGCCAGCAGCTTGTTTAGGGGCGGTGAGCAGTACTTC
TRBJ2-7 | TRBD1 | TRBV11-2 | NA | CASSSDRGPYEQYF | TGTGCCAGCAGCTCCGACAGGGGACCCTACGAGCAGTACTTC
TRBJ1-4 | TRBD1 | TRBV5-1 | NA | CASRQQGAEEKLFF | TGCGCCAGCAGGCAGCAGGGGGCGGAGGAAAAACTGTTTTTT
TRBJ1-3 | NA | TRBV6-6 | NA | CASSWEVSGGNTIYF | TGTGCCAGCTCCTGGGAGGTTTCGGGAGGAAACACCATATATTTT
TRBJ2-5 | NA | TRBV7-6 | NA | CASSQSRDGQETQYF | TGTGCCAGCAGCCAAAGCCGGGACGGCCAAGAGACCCAGTACTTC